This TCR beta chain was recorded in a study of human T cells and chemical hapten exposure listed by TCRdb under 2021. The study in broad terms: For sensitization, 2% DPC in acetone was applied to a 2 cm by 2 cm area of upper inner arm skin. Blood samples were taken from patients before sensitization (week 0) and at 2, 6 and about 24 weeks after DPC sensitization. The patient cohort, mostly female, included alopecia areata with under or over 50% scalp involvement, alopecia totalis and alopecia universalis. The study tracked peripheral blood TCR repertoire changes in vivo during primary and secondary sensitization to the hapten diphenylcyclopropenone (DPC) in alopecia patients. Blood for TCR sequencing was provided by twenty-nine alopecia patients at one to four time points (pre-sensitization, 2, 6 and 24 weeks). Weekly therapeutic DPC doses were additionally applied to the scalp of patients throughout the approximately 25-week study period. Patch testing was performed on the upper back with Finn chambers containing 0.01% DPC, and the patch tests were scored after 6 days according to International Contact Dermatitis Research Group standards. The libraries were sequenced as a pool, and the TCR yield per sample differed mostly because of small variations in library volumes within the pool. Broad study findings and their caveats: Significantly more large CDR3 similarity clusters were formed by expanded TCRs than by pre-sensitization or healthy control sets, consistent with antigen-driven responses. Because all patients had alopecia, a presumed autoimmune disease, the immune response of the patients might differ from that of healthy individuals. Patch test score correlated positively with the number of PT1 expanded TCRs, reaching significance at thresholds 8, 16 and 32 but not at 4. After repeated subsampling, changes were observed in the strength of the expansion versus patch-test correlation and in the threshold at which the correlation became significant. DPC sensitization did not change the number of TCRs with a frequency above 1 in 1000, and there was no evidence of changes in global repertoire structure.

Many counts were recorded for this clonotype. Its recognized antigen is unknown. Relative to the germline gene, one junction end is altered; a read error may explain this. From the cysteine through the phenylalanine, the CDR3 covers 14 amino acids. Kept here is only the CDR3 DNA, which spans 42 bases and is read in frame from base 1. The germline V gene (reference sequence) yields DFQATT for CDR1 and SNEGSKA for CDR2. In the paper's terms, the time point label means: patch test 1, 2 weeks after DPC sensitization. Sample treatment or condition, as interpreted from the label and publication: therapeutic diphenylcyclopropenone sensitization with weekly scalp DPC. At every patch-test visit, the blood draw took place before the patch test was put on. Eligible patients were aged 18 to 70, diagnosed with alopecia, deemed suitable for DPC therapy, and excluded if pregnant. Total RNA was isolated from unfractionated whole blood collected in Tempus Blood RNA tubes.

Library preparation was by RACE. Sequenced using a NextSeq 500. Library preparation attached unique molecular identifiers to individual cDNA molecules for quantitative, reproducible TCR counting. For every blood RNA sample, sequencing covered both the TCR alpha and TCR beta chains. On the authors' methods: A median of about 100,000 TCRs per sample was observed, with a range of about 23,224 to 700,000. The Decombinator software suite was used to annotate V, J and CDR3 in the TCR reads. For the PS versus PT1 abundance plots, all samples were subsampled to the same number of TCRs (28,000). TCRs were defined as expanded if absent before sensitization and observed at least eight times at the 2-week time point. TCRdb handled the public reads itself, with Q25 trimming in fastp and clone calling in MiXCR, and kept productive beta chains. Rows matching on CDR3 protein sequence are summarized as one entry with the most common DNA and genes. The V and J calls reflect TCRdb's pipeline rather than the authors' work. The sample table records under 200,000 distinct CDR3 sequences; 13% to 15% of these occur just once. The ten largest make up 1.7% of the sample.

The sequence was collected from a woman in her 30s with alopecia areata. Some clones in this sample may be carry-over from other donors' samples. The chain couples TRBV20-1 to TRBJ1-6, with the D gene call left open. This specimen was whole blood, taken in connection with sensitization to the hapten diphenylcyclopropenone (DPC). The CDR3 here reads CSARDLNNNSPLHF. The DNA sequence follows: TGCAGTGCTAGAGATCTGAACAATAACTCACCCCTCCACTTT.